This passage covers 24 T cell receptor beta chains from one sample sequenced in a study of blood T cell repertoires in COVID-19. The protocol was immunoSEQ multiplex PCR, while the TCRdb copy is restricted to in-frame clones and leaves out a portion. The repertoire includes about 240,000 clones, about 90% of them detected once, and about 3.3% sits in the top ten. Sequenced material: PBMCs or T cells enriched from blood (not recorded which). These receptors all stem from a middle-aged woman with acute COVID-19.

The chain carries TRBV4-2 and TRBJ2-1, with D perhaps matching TRBD2 (6 bases). CDR1 is LGHNA, CDR2 YNFKEQ, per germline. The CDR3 runs to 16 residues. V shed 1 base and J shed 0 bases, with 10 bases lying between them. The CDR3 sequence: CASSQASDSSYNEQFF. The CDR3 DNA reads as TGTGCCAGCAGCCAAGCTAGCGATAGCTCCTACAATGAGCAGTTCTTC.

The chain links TRBV2 to TRBJ1-4; tentative D call: TRBD1 (5 bases). With 4 bases removed from V and 7 bases from J, the gap between germline ends came to 13 bases. Germline CDR1 and CDR2: SNHLY and FYNNEI. This CDR3 contains 14 residues. The CDR3 region is CASSAKRQGEKLFF. The CDR3 region has the DNA TGTGCCAGCAGTGCAAAGAGGCAGGGTGAAAAACTGTTTTTT.

The V gene is TRBV7-2, the J gene TRBJ1-2; weak D call: TRBD1 (5 bases). In germline, CDR1 is SGHTA, CDR2 FQGNSA. CDR3 length: 15 amino acids. V was trimmed by 3 bases and J by 5 bases, leaving 16 bases between them. CDR3 amino acids: CASSFTRQIGYGYTF. The CDR3 DNA is TGTGCCAGCAGCTTTACCCGACAGATTGGTTATGGCTACACCTTC.

The chain employs TRBV5-6 and TRBJ2-1; TRBD2 is a possible D gene (5 bases). The V gene's germline CDR1 is SGHDT and CDR2 YYEEEE. V lost 2 bases and J lost 6, with 9 bases in between. CDR3 length: 13 residues. CDR3 region: CASSFTSGNEQFF. The CDR3 nucleotides read TGTGCCAGCAGCTTCACGAGCGGCAATGAGCAGTTCTTC.

The chain carries TRBV18 and TRBJ2-7, with TRBD2 as a possible D gene (6 bases). This CDR3 contains 13 residues. V gave up 6 bases and J gave up 6 bases, with 15 bases separating them. Germline V gives CDR1 KGHSH, CDR2 LQKENI. The CDR3 protein is CASSSQEGLEQYF. CDR3 nucleotides: TGTGCCAGCTCGTCGCAGGAGGGCCTCGAGCAGTACTTC.

The CDR3 DNA reads as TGTGCCAGCACCCGAACAGGGGAGCAGTTCTTC. Its translation: CASTRTGEQFF. The J gene is TRBJ2-1, the V gene TRBV12-3 or TRBV12-4; a possible D gene is TRBD1 (6 bases). The ends were cut back, 7 bases at V and 10 bases at J, with 11 bases in the middle. The CDR3 totals 11 residues.

The V call is TRBV10-3, the J call TRBJ2-1; D perhaps matches TRBD2 (6 bases). V was pared by 5 bases and J by 2 bases, with 19 bases between. CDR1 is ENHRY and CDR2 is SYGVKD in the germline V gene. This CDR3 is built from 17 residues. The CDR3 sequence: CAISSEGGGNAYNEQFF. CDR3 in DNA: TGTGCCATCAGTAGTGAGGGAGGCGGGAACGCCTACAATGAGCAGTTCTTC.

The chain couples TRBV7-2 to TRBJ2-7; the match to TRBD1 covers 11 bases. The CDR3 has 15 residues. The ends lost 1 base at V and 2 bases at J; junction bases unmatched: 1. Germline V CDR1 and CDR2: SGHTA, FQGNSA. The CDR3 nucleotides read TGTGCCAGCAGCTTAGTGGGACAGGGGGCCTACGAGCAGTACTTC. This codes for CASSLVGQGAYEQYF.

The J gene is TRBJ2-2, the V gene TRBV5-1, with D possibly being TRBD2 (6 bases). Germline V lookup: CDR1 SGHRS, CDR2 YFSETQ. The germline V and J ends were trimmed by 4 bases and 0 bases, with 10 bases remaining between them. This CDR3 spans 15 amino acids. The CDR3 sequence is CASSTGTPNTGELFF. CDR3 nucleotide sequence: TGCGCCAGCAGCACCGGGACTCCGAACACCGGGGAGCTGTTTTTT.

The chain links TRBV4-1 to TRBJ2-4, with TRBD1 matching 7 bases. The CDR3 sequence is 14 residues long. After removal of 4 bases from V and 8 bases from J, the junction contained 8 bases not matched to a gene. CDR1 is MGHRA, CDR2 YSYEKL, per germline. CDR3 bases: TGCGCCAGCAGCCCAGGGACAGAAGGGGACATTCAGTACTTC. This codes for CASSPGTEGDIQYF.

This clone was recorded a few times. The gene calls are TRBV2 and TRBJ1-1, with D unresolved. Germline values: CDR1 SNHLY, CDR2 FYNNEI. Trimming pared 4 bases from V and 4 bases from J, leaving 16 bases between. The CDR3 runs to 15 residues. The CDR3 DNA is TGTGCCAGCAGTGTTAGACGGGAGGTAAGCACTGAAGCTTTCTTT. This sequence encodes CASSVRREVSTEAFF.

V is TRBV30 and J is TRBJ2-1; TRBD2 matches 11 bases. CDR1 GTSNPN and CDR2 SVGIG come from the germline V gene (reference sequence). This CDR3 has 14 amino acids. V shed 3 bases, J shed 8 bases, and the junction held 6 bases outside the gene matches. CDR3 in DNA: TGTGCCTGGAGGTTAGCGGGAGGGAGGGATGAGCAGTTCTTC. Its protein product is CAWRLAGGRDEQFF.

The V gene is TRBV5-1, the J gene TRBJ2-7; TRBD1 matches 9 bases. J gave up 1 base and V 0 bases, and 2 bases lay outside the gene matches. This CDR3 has 15 amino acids. Germline V gene lookup returns CDR1 SGHRS and CDR2 YFSETQ. CDR3 in amino acids: CASSLETGGSYEQYF. CDR3 nucleotide sequence: TGCGCCAGCAGCTTGGAGACAGGGGGGTCCTACGAGCAGTACTTC.

The J gene is TRBJ2-1, the V gene TRBV30; possible D gene TRBD2, 5 bases. This CDR3 is 12 amino acids long. Germline lookup yields CDR1 GTSNPN and CDR2 SVGIG (reference sequence). V lost 7 bases to trimming and J lost 6 bases, with 13 bases between them. CDR3 DNA sequence: TGTGCCTCCAGGTCAGCGGCCAATGAGCAGTTCTTC. This gives the protein CASRSAANEQFF. Together with reference TRBV30 and TRBJ2-1, the CDR3 gives the full variable domain: SQTIHQWPATLVQPVGSPLSLECTVEGTSNPNLYWYRQAAGRGLQLLFYSVGIGQISSEVPQNLSASRPQDRQFILSSKKLLLSDSGFYLCASRSAANEQFFGPGTRLTVL.

This clone was counted a single time. The chain couples TRBV19 to TRBJ2-1, with 10 positions matching TRBD2. V shed 6 bases and J 8 bases; nucleotides not matched to a gene: 10. Germline V gene sequence: CDR1 LNHDA, CDR2 SQIVND (reference sequence). The CDR3 runs 15 residues. The CDR3: CASSSAASGSYEQFF. CDR3 nucleotide sequence: TGTGCCAGTAGCTCGGCGGCTAGCGGGAGCTATGAGCAGTTCTTC.

The J gene is TRBJ1-1, the V gene TRBV10-3, with TRBD1 identical over 7 bases. V lost 3 bases and J lost 3; bases outside the gene matches: 7. Germline V gene data show CDR1 as ENHRY and CDR2 as SYGVKD. The CDR3 length is 15 residues. CDR3 DNA sequence: TGTGCCATCAGTGATAACTCACAGGGGTACACTGAAGCTTTCTTT. Amino acid sequence: CAISDNSQGYTEAFF.

This sequence joins TRBV5-1 and TRBJ2-1; 13 nucleotides align to TRBD2. The ends lost 1 base at V and 8 bases at J; junction bases unmatched: 6. Germline V gene lookup returns CDR1 SGHRS and CDR2 YFSETQ. The CDR3 is 16 amino acids. The CDR3 sequence: CASSLSRTSGSYEQFF. In DNA, the CDR3 is TGCGCCAGCAGCTTGAGTCGGACTAGCGGGAGCTATGAGCAGTTCTTC. Based on the CDR3 plus reference TRBV5-1 and TRBJ2-1, the full variable domain is KAGVTQTPRYLIKTRGQQVTLSCSPISGHRSVSWYQQTPGQGLQFLFEYFSETQRNKGNFPGRFSGRQFSNSRSEMNVSTLELGDSALYLCASSLSRTSGSYEQFFGPGTRLTVL.

This clone was detected once. This sequence joins TRBV5-6 and TRBJ2-3; 7 bases are shared with TRBD2. With V trimmed by 2 bases and J by 0 bases, 3 bases remained unmatched. CDR1 and CDR2 (germline): SGHDT, YYEEEE. The CDR3 length is 15 residues. The CDR3 reads CASSFGGSSTDTQYF. The DNA for the CDR3 is TGTGCCAGCAGCTTCGGCGGGAGCAGCACAGATACGCAGTATTTT. Looking up the rest from reference TRBV5-6 and TRBJ2-3 gives the full variable domain: DAGVTQSPTHLIKTRGQQVTLRCSPKSGHDTVSWYQQALGQGPQFIFQYYEEEERQRGNFPDRFSGHQFPNYSSELNVNALLLGDSALYLCASSFGGSSTDTQYFGPGTRLTVL.

This clone was seen more than once but under ten times. V and J are TRBV15 and TRBJ2-5; D gene unclear. This CDR3 contains 13 residues. Germline assignment: CDR1 LNHNV and CDR2 YYDKDF (reference sequence). V dropped 4 bases and J dropped 7 bases, with 13 bases sitting between them. The DNA of the CDR3 is TGTGCCACCAGCATCCATTCGACGGGGACCCAGTACTTC. Protein: CATSIHSTGTQYF.

The gene calls are TRBV5-1 and TRBJ1-1; 10 bases match TRBD1. The CDR3 loop spans 17 amino acids. CDR1 is SGHRS and CDR2 is YFSETQ in the germline V gene. With 4 bases clipped from V and 5 bases from J, the junction kept 14 bases outside the gene matches. This CDR3 reads CASSGYRTGGYETEAFF. Written as DNA, the CDR3 is TGCGCCAGCAGCGGCTACCGGACAGGGGGGTACGAAACTGAAGCTTTCTTT.

The CDR3: CASSPRQGDEKLFF. CDR3 DNA: TGTGCCAGCAGCCCCCGACAGGGCGATGAAAAACTGTTTTTT. The chain links TRBV11-2 to TRBJ1-4; 7 bases agree with TRBD1. The V gene end was trimmed by 5 bases and the J gene end by 6 bases; junction bases not matched to a gene: 6. CDR1 is SGHAT and CDR2 is FQNNGV in the germline V gene. There are 14 residues in the CDR3.

This sequence joins TRBV11-1 and TRBJ2-1, with D maybe TRBD2 (5 bases). Germline CDR1 is SGHAT and CDR2 is FQDESV (reference sequence). V lost 1 base to trimming and J lost 9 bases, with 13 bases between them. This CDR3 contains 14 residues. In DNA form, the CDR3 reads TGTGCCAGCAGCTTAGTGGGGAGTAAACGTGAGCAGTTCTTC. This codes for CASSLVGSKREQFF.

In this sample, this clone turned up once. The CDR3 DNA sequence: TGCGCCAGCAGCTTGGGTGGTCAGGGGGGAAAACTGTTTTTT. Protein: CASSLGGQGGKLFF. The chain links TRBV5-1 to TRBJ1-4, with 7 bases aligning to TRBD1. CDR3 length: 14 residues. The ends lost 0 bases at V and 10 bases at J; junction bases unmatched: 6. Per germline, CDR1 SGHRS and CDR2 YFSETQ.

This clone was observed a single time. The J gene is TRBJ1-3, the V gene TRBV7-9, with D perhaps matching TRBD1 (5 bases). V was clipped by 3 bases and J by 0 bases, with 18 bases between them. This CDR3 has 18 amino acids. Germline V gene sequence: CDR1 SEHNR, CDR2 FQNEAQ (reference sequence). The CDR3 coding sequence is TGTGCCAGCAGCTTGGGGGGGTCCCAGGACCTCTCTGGAAACACCATATATTTT. Its translation is CASSLGGSQDLSGNTIYF.